The clone carrying this T cell receptor beta chain was detected ten times or more. Its cognate antigen is unknown. This entry comes from a study of T-cell reconstitution after alpha-beta-depleted transplantation in children. V was shortened by 5 bases and J by 4 bases, with 20 bases between the two germline ends. Germline lookup yields CDR1 SGHNT and CDR2 YENEEA. The CDR3 is made up of 16 amino acids. Unique molecular identifiers tagged the TCRbeta library. TCRdb itself ran the PCR reads through MiXCR, one entry per CDR3 protein. The sample has 540,000 or so distinct CDR3 sequences, roughly 24% seen once. General study points: One year post-transplant, T-cell counts and diversity were largely derived from T cells produced anew. Surviving recipient T cells and thymic progenitors produced the high day-60 TCRbeta diversity seen in some patients. Several hundred graft clones that had expanded were reportedly the source of alpha-beta T cells about two months after transplant.

This chain connects TRBV11-3 to TRBJ2-5, with D possibly being TRBD1 (5 bases). This TCR was recovered from a boy in the first two years of life who had a stem cell transplant for acute myeloid leukemia, so the T cells may come from the graft donor. Material: PBMCs, mostly from graft donor cells, obtained 360 days after TCRalphabeta/CD19-depleted stem cell transplant. The CDR3 DNA sequence: TGTGCCAGCAGCGCAAAACAGGTTGACTGGACAGAGACCCAGTACTTC. Residues: CASSAKQVDWTETQYF.